This is a list of T cell receptor beta chains from one sample in a study of CD8 T cells in ankylosing spondylitis. TCRdb re-derived calls from the 5' RACE reads in MiXCR, one entry per CDR3 protein. The sample yields about 240,000 distinct CDR3 sequences, over 8.5% seen once. Sequenced sample: blood, either unsorted or a sorted T cell fraction (not recorded which). All receptors derive from a male donor with ankylosing spondylitis or in good health (not recorded which). Both conserved end residues are part of each CDR3. The D gene is left open where the match is weak. Clone size appears in some rows only: once, few, many, or a class for an expanded clone.

j_gene: TRBJ1-1; abundance: NA; v_gene: TRBV15; d_gene: TRBD1; CDR3nt: TGTGCCACCACCAGGGACAGGGCGAACACTGAAGCTTTCTTT; CDR3aa: CATTRDRANTEAFF
j_gene: TRBJ1-1; abundance: many; v_gene: TRBV20-1; d_gene: NA; CDR3nt: TGCAGTGCTAGAGTCCCCCTTTTT; CDR3aa: CSARVPLF
j_gene: TRBJ1-2; abundance: many; v_gene: TRBV12-3/TRBV12-4; d_gene: NA; CDR3nt: TGTGCCAGCACCAGACCCGCGGGCTATGGCTACACCTTC; CDR3aa: CASTRPAGYGYTF
j_gene: TRBJ2-3; abundance: few; v_gene: TRBV4-1; d_gene: TRBD2; CDR3nt: TGCGCCAGCAGCCAAGGGCGGGCTAGCGGGGTAAACACAGATACGCAGTATTTT; CDR3aa: CASSQGRASGVNTDTQYF
j_gene: TRBJ1-5; abundance: many; v_gene: TRBV20-1; d_gene: NA; CDR3nt: TGCAGTGCTAGAGAGGGGCAGATCAAGCCCCAGCATTTT; CDR3aa: CSAREGQIKPQHF
j_gene: TRBJ2-7; abundance: NA; v_gene: TRBV5-1; d_gene: NA; CDR3nt: TGCGCCAGCAGCCCCGGTCATAGCGAGCAGTACTTC; CDR3aa: CASSPGHSEQYF
j_gene: TRBJ1-6; abundance: few; v_gene: TRBV3-1; d_gene: NA; CDR3nt: TGTGCCACCTCCCCGGGCATTTACGGGCCTCGGGGAGGGAAATCACCCCTCCACTTT; CDR3aa: CATSPGIYGPRGGKSPLHF
j_gene: TRBJ2-7; abundance: few; v_gene: TRBV2; d_gene: TRBD1; CDR3nt: TGTGCCGGCGGGACAGGGACCTACGAGCAGTACTTC; CDR3aa: CAGGTGTYEQYF
j_gene: TRBJ1-1; abundance: many; v_gene: TRBV12-3/TRBV12-4; d_gene: NA; CDR3nt: TGTGCCAGCAGTTTTCGGGGGATGAACACTGAAGCTTTCTTT; CDR3aa: CASSFRGMNTEAFF
j_gene: TRBJ2-1; abundance: many; v_gene: TRBV6-1; d_gene: NA; CDR3nt: TGTGCCAGCAGACGCGACAGACAGGATAGGTCCTACAATGAGCAGTTCTTC; CDR3aa: CASRRDRQDRSYNEQFF
j_gene: TRBJ2-3; abundance: many; v_gene: TRBV12-3/TRBV12-4; d_gene: NA; CDR3nt: TGTGCCAGCAGGGAGAACACAGATACGCAGTATTTT; CDR3aa: CASRENTDTQYF
j_gene: TRBJ1-1; abundance: NA; v_gene: TRBV13; d_gene: NA; CDR3nt: TGTGCCAGCAGCTTAGGACGCAGGGGGAACACTGAAGCTTTCTTT; CDR3aa: CASSLGRRGNTEAFF
j_gene: TRBJ1-1; abundance: many; v_gene: TRBV5-1; d_gene: NA; CDR3nt: TGCGCCAGCAGTCTCACAACCTACACTGAAGCTTTCTTT; CDR3aa: CASSLTTYTEAFF
j_gene: TRBJ2-7; abundance: NA; v_gene: TRBV7-2; d_gene: TRBD2; CDR3nt: TGTGCCAGCAGCTTCCGGCTAGCGGGGAGTTTACCCGAGCAGTACTTC; CDR3aa: CASSFRLAGSLPEQYF
j_gene: TRBJ2-1; abundance: many; v_gene: TRBV3-1; d_gene: NA; CDR3nt: TGTGCCAGCAGCACCCTGAACATACACAATGAGCAGTTCTTC; CDR3aa: CASSTLNIHNEQFF
j_gene: TRBJ1-2; abundance: many; v_gene: TRBV12-3/TRBV12-4; d_gene: NA; CDR3nt: TGTGCCAGCACCCCTTCAACGAACACCGGGGGTGGCTACACCTTC; CDR3aa: CASTPSTNTGGGYTF
j_gene: TRBJ2-1; abundance: many; v_gene: TRBV5-1; d_gene: NA; CDR3nt: TGCGCCAGCAGCTTGGAGCTGAGCTCCTACAATGAGCAGTTCTTC; CDR3aa: CASSLELSSYNEQFF
j_gene: TRBJ2-5; abundance: many; v_gene: TRBV25-1; d_gene: NA; CDR3nt: TGTGCCAGCAGTGATTCCGGGAGAGAGACCCAGTACTTC; CDR3aa: CASSDSGRETQYF
j_gene: TRBJ1-1; abundance: many; v_gene: TRBV24-1; d_gene: TRBD1; CDR3nt: TGTGCCACCAGTGACGGGACAGATGAAGCTTTCTTT; CDR3aa: CATSDGTDEAFF
j_gene: TRBJ2-3; abundance: many; v_gene: TRBV24-1; d_gene: NA; CDR3nt: TGTGCCACGAGCGTTGGGAGGCCGAACACAGATACGCAGTATTTT; CDR3aa: CATSVGRPNTDTQYF
j_gene: TRBJ2-5; abundance: many; v_gene: TRBV29-1; d_gene: NA; CDR3nt: TGCAGCGTTGGGCAGAACGGGGGTGGGGAGACCCAGTACTTC; CDR3aa: CSVGQNGGGETQYF
j_gene: TRBJ1-5; abundance: many; v_gene: TRBV6-2/TRBV6-3; d_gene: NA; CDR3nt: TGTGCCAGCAGGGGGTGGGGTCAGCCCCAGCATTTT; CDR3aa: CASRGWGQPQHF
j_gene: TRBJ2-3; abundance: many; v_gene: TRBV3-1; d_gene: NA; CDR3nt: TGTGCCAGCAGCTTTCTCAGCGTGAGCACAGATACGCAGTATTTT; CDR3aa: CASSFLSVSTDTQYF
j_gene: TRBJ2-1; abundance: NA; v_gene: TRBV5-6; d_gene: TRBD2; CDR3nt: TGTGCCAGCAGCTTGGCGGGAGGCTTGTGGGATGAGCAGTTCTTC; CDR3aa: CASSLAGGLWDEQFF
j_gene: TRBJ2-1; abundance: NA; v_gene: TRBV11-1; d_gene: TRBD2; CDR3nt: TGTGCCAGCAGCTTATATCTGACTAGCGGGAGGGCCAGGAATGAGCAGTTCTTC; CDR3aa: CASSLYLTSGRARNEQFF
j_gene: TRBJ2-5; abundance: many; v_gene: TRBV20-1; d_gene: NA; CDR3nt: TGCAGTGCGGAACACCAAGAGACCCAGTACTTC; CDR3aa: CSAEHQETQYF
j_gene: TRBJ1-1; abundance: few; v_gene: TRBV2; d_gene: TRBD1; CDR3nt: TGTGCCAGCGCGAGCCTGACTCAAGGGGGCTACACTGAAGCTTTCTTT; CDR3aa: CASASLTQGGYTEAFF
j_gene: TRBJ2-1; abundance: NA; v_gene: TRBV7-9; d_gene: TRBD2; CDR3nt: TGTGCCAGCAGCTTAGCGACGGGACTAGCGGGATACAATGAGCAGTTCTTC; CDR3aa: CASSLATGLAGYNEQFF
j_gene: TRBJ2-3; abundance: few; v_gene: TRBV7-8; d_gene: NA; CDR3nt: TGTGCCAGGAGGACAGCTAGCACAGATACGCAGTATTTT; CDR3aa: CARRTASTDTQYF
j_gene: TRBJ2-3; abundance: few; v_gene: TRBV20-1; d_gene: TRBD2; CDR3nt: TGCAGTGCTAGAGATCGGGGCGGGAGCCCAGATACGCAGTATTTT; CDR3aa: CSARDRGGSPDTQYF
j_gene: TRBJ2-7; abundance: few; v_gene: TRBV29-1; d_gene: NA; CDR3nt: TGCAGCGTTGTGGGTGATGGGGAGTCTGACGAGCAGTACTTC; CDR3aa: CSVVGDGESDEQYF
j_gene: TRBJ1-1; abundance: many; v_gene: TRBV29-1; d_gene: NA; CDR3nt: TGCAGAGTAGAGGCAGTTCAGAACACTGAAGCTTTCTTT; CDR3aa: CRVEAVQNTEAFF
j_gene: TRBJ1-1; abundance: many; v_gene: TRBV6-5; d_gene: TRBD1; CDR3nt: TGTGCCAGCAGTTTCCTCGACAGGGGTGGAACTGAAGCTTTCTTT; CDR3aa: CASSFLDRGGTEAFF
j_gene: TRBJ2-7; abundance: many; v_gene: TRBV9; d_gene: NA; CDR3nt: TGTGCCAGCAGCCCCGGACAGACATACGAGCAGTACTTC; CDR3aa: CASSPGQTYEQYF
j_gene: TRBJ1-1; abundance: few; v_gene: TRBV6-1; d_gene: NA; CDR3nt: TGTGCCAGCAGGGACCTGGCGGGATGGGAAGCTTTCTTT; CDR3aa: CASRDLAGWEAFF
j_gene: TRBJ1-1; abundance: many; v_gene: TRBV4-1; d_gene: NA; CDR3nt: TGCGCCAGCAGCCATTCTCCGGGAAACACTGAAGCTTTCTTT; CDR3aa: CASSHSPGNTEAFF
j_gene: TRBJ2-1; abundance: NA; v_gene: TRBV9; d_gene: TRBD2; CDR3nt: TGTGCCAGCAGCGTAGTGACTAGCGGAGATGAGCAGTTCTTC; CDR3aa: CASSVVTSGDEQFF
j_gene: TRBJ1-1; abundance: many; v_gene: TRBV5-1; d_gene: NA; CDR3nt: TGCGCCAGCAGCTTGGGGGGGGACGACACTGAAGCTTTCTTT; CDR3aa: CASSLGGDDTEAFF
j_gene: TRBJ1-1; abundance: many; v_gene: TRBV5-6; d_gene: NA; CDR3nt: TGTGCCAGCAGCTACGGGGGAGTCGCTGAAGCTTTCTTT; CDR3aa: CASSYGGVAEAFF
j_gene: TRBJ2-7; abundance: NA; v_gene: TRBV27; d_gene: NA; CDR3nt: TGTGCCAGCTGCCGGGAGAAGAATTACGAGCAGTACTTC; CDR3aa: CASCREKNYEQYF
j_gene: TRBJ2-7; abundance: many; v_gene: TRBV15; d_gene: NA; CDR3nt: TGTGCCACCAGCAGAGATCACGGCCACAGCGAGCAGTACTTC; CDR3aa: CATSRDHGHSEQYF
j_gene: TRBJ1-6; abundance: few; v_gene: TRBV20-1; d_gene: TRBD1; CDR3nt: TGCAGTGCTTCCCGCGGACAGGGGTATAATTCACCCCTCCACTTT; CDR3aa: CSASRGQGYNSPLHF
j_gene: TRBJ1-5; abundance: few; v_gene: TRBV3-1; d_gene: NA; CDR3nt: TGTGCCAGCAGCCTCGGGACAATCAATCAGCCCCAGCATTTT; CDR3aa: CASSLGTINQPQHF
j_gene: TRBJ2-1; abundance: many; v_gene: TRBV24-1; d_gene: NA; CDR3nt: TGTGCCACCAGTGATCCAGCTAGCGCCTCCTACAATGAGCAGTTCTTC; CDR3aa: CATSDPASASYNEQFF
j_gene: TRBJ2-2; abundance: many; v_gene: TRBV7-9; d_gene: NA; CDR3nt: TGTGCCAGCAGCCCCGGGGAGCTGTTTTTT; CDR3aa: CASSPGELFF
j_gene: TRBJ2-3; abundance: many; v_gene: TRBV29-1; d_gene: NA; CDR3nt: TGCAGCGTCGGGACTTATGTCACAGATACGCAGTATTTT; CDR3aa: CSVGTYVTDTQYF
j_gene: TRBJ1-2; abundance: many; v_gene: TRBV12-3/TRBV12-4; d_gene: NA; CDR3nt: TGTGCCAGCAGAATTGACTCCCGACTTAACTATGGCTACACCTTC; CDR3aa: CASRIDSRLNYGYTF
j_gene: TRBJ2-1; abundance: few; v_gene: TRBV7-6; d_gene: TRBD2; CDR3nt: TGTGCCAGCAGCTCGACTAGCTGGTTTGGGTACAATGAGCAGTTCTTC; CDR3aa: CASSSTSWFGYNEQFF
j_gene: TRBJ1-4; abundance: many; v_gene: TRBV25-1; d_gene: TRBD1; CDR3nt: TGTGCCAGCAGTGGTTTAAGGGACAGGGACGAAAAACTGTTTTTT; CDR3aa: CASSGLRDRDEKLFF
j_gene: TRBJ2-1; abundance: many; v_gene: TRBV29-1; d_gene: TRBD2; CDR3nt: TGCAGCGCACCCGGGACTAGCGGGACTTATGAGCAGTTCTTC; CDR3aa: CSAPGTSGTYEQFF
j_gene: TRBJ2-7; abundance: few; v_gene: TRBV21-1; d_gene: NA; CDR3nt: TGTGCCAGCAGCAAAAAAACACTAGCGGGAGGAATGCCCTACGAGCAGTACTTC; CDR3aa: CASSKKTLAGGMPYEQYF
j_gene: TRBJ2-7; abundance: NA; v_gene: TRBV29-1; d_gene: NA; CDR3nt: TGCAGCGTTGAAGATCGGGCGTATGGACACGAGCAGTACTTC; CDR3aa: CSVEDRAYGHEQYF
j_gene: TRBJ2-4; abundance: many; v_gene: TRBV28; d_gene: NA; CDR3nt: TGTGCCAGCCAACAGCTCTTTGGGGCCAAAAACATTCAGTACTTC; CDR3aa: CASQQLFGAKNIQYF
j_gene: TRBJ1-2; abundance: NA; v_gene: TRBV4-1; d_gene: NA; CDR3nt: TGCGCCAGCAGCCAACTCCGGGACGGCATAAACTATGGCTACACCTTC; CDR3aa: CASSQLRDGINYGYTF